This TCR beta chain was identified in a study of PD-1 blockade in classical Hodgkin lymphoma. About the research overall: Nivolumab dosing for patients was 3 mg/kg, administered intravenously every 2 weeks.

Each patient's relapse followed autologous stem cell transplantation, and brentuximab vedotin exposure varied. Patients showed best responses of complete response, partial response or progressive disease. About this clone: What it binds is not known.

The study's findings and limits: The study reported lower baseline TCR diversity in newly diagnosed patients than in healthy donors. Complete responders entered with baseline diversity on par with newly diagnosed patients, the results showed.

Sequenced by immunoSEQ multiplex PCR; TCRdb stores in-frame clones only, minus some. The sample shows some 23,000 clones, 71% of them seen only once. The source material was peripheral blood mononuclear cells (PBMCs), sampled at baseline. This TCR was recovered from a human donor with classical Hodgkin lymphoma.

This CDR3 is CASSPAGTGIGELFF. In DNA form, the CDR3 reads TGTGCCAGCAGTCCGGCCGGGACAGGGATCGGGGAGCTGTTTTTT. This chain uses TRBV6-5 with TRBJ2-2; 9 bases align to TRBD1. V trimming: 5 bases; J trimming: 7 bases; junction bases outside the gene matches: 8. Germline loops: CDR1 MNHEY, CDR2 SVGAGI. CDR3 length equals 15 residues.